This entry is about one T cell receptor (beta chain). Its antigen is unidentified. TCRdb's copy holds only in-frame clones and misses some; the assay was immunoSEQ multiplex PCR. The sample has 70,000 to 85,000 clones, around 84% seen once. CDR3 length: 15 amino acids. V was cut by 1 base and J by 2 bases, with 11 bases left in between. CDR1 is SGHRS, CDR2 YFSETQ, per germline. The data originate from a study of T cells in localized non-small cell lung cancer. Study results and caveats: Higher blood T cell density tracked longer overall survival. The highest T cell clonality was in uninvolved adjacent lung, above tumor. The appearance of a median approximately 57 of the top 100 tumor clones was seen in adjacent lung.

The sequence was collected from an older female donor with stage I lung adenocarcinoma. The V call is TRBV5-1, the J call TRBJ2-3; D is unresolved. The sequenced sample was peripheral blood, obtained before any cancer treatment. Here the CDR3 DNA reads TGCGCCAGCAGCTTGCTGGACCCGAACACAGATACGCAGTATTTT. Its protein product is CASSLLDPNTDTQYF.